These 21 T cell receptor beta chains share one sample of origin, sequenced in a study of identical twins. A single record per CDR3 protein comes from TCRdb applying MiXCR to the 5' RACE reads. The repertoire holds approximately 550,000 distinct CDR3 sequences, 20% to 25% seen once, with approximately 0.52% in the top ten. These sequences were also reported in another study, on yellow fever vaccine responses in identical twins.

The sample consisted of CD4+ T cells sorted from blood. The receptors stem from a woman younger than 30 in good health.

This clonotype was seen more than once but under ten times. The chain recombines TRBV12-3 or TRBV12-4 with TRBJ2-7; D possibly matches TRBD1 or TRBD2 (5 bases each). Trimming took off 7 bases at V and 4 bases at J, with 14 bases between the two ends. The CDR3 contains 13 residues. CDR3 loop: CASTLGVHYEQYF. CDR3 nucleotide sequence: TGTGCCAGCACCTTGGGGGTACATTACGAGCAGTACTTC.

This clonotype was counted at least ten times. At one boundary the junction diverges from the germline segment, which might be a read error. This chain links TRBV5-1 with TRBJ2-1; 12 bases agree with TRBD2. Germline V gene data show CDR1 as SGHRS and CDR2 as YFSETQ. This CDR3 contains 15 residues. CDR3 loop: CASSPSGGAYNEQFF. CDR3 nucleotide sequence: TGTGCCAGCAGCCCTAGCGGGGGGGCCTACAATGAGCAGTTCTTC.

This clonotype was counted only a few times. This chain's CDR3 is CAISESTPGNEQYV. The CDR3 region has the DNA TGTGCCATCAGTGAGTCGACTCCCGGGAACGAGCAGTACGTC. The chain links TRBV10-3 to TRBJ2-7; the D gene is possibly TRBD2 (5 bases). Trimming cost V 0 bases and J 5 bases, with 11 bases left between them. CDR3 length: 14 amino acids. Germline V gene lookup returns CDR1 ENHRY and CDR2 SYGVKD.

This clonotype has only a few counts. V is TRBV7-4 and J is TRBJ2-7, with D perhaps TRBD1 or TRBD2 (5 bases each). Germline CDR1 and CDR2: SGHVT and SQSDAQ. Trimming cost V 2 bases and J 5 bases, with 13 bases left between them. The CDR3 consists of 14 residues. In nucleotides, the CDR3 is TGTGCCAGCAGCTTACCAGGGACGGTTGACGAGCAGTACGTC. This translates into CASSLPGTVDEQYV.

J is TRBJ2-7 and V is TRBV18; possibly TRBD1 for D (5 bases). The CDR3 has 14 amino acids. V was shortened by 6 bases and J by 0 bases, with 12 bases between the two germline ends. Germline CDR1 reads KGHSH; CDR2 reads LQKENI. This CDR3 is CASSDNSLSYEQYF. CDR3 bases: TGTGCCAGCTCGGACAACTCTCTCTCCTACGAGCAGTACTTC.

This rearrangement joins TRBV2 to TRBJ2-5; 9 nucleotides agree with TRBD1. The V gene's germline CDR1 is SNHLY and CDR2 FYNNEI. Trimming removed 6 bases from V and 4 bases from J; junction bases left unmatched: 9. The CDR3 is 15 amino acids. Here the CDR3 reads CASRDRDRVLETQYF. CDR3 sequence (DNA): TGTGCCAGCAGAGATCGGGACAGGGTTTTAGAGACCCAGTACTTC.

A few counts support this clonotype. The gene calls are TRBV7-8 and TRBJ2-2; 7 nucleotides match TRBD2. CDR3 size: 15 residues. CDR1 and CDR2 (germline): SGHVS, FQNEAQ. After removal of 6 bases from V and 0 bases from J, the junction contained 4 bases not matched to a gene. The CDR3 region is CASRQTSANTGELFF. The CDR3 bases are TGTGCCAGCAGACAAACTAGCGCGAACACCGGGGAGCTGTTTTTT.

V usage is TRBV24-1 and J usage is TRBJ2-1; 12 bases fit TRBD2. CDR1 and CDR2 (germline): KGHDR, SFDVKD. CDR3 length equals 16 residues. V lost 3 bases to trimming and J lost 4 bases; unmatched junction nucleotides: 3. CDR3 in DNA: TGTGCCACCAGTGATCCTAGCGGGAGGGTATACAATGAGCAGTTCTTC. This codes for CATSDPSGRVYNEQFF.

This clonotype was detected a few times. The chain joins TRBV6-5 to TRBJ2-7; 7 nucleotides line up with TRBD1. This CDR3 has 15 amino acids. Germline V gene lookup returns CDR1 MNHEY and CDR2 SVGAGI. V trimming: 4 bases; J trimming: 2 bases; junction bases outside the gene matches: 8. CDR3 loop: CASSLAGTVAYEQYF. The CDR3 DNA sequence: TGTGCCAGCAGTTTAGCCGGGACAGTCGCCTACGAGCAGTACTTC.

J is TRBJ2-1 and V is TRBV29-1; 7 positions agree with TRBD1. In germline, CDR1 is SQVTM, CDR2 ANQGSEA. The CDR3 consists of 16 residues. After removal of 1 base from V and 9 bases from J, the junction contained 15 bases not matched to a gene. For the CDR3, the DNA is TGCAGCGTTGAAGCGACAGGGTTAAGAGGATTTTCTGAGCAGTTCTTC. It encodes CSVEATGLRGFSEQFF.

The chain couples TRBV12-3 or TRBV12-4 to TRBJ1-5, with TRBD1 identical over 10 bases. The CDR3 consists of 16 residues. V shed 5 bases and J 4 bases; nucleotides not matched to a gene: 8. CDR3 residues: CASSRQGASFNQPQHF. CDR3 sequence (DNA): TGTGCCAGCAGTCGACAGGGGGCGAGTTTTAATCAGCCCCAGCATTTT.

This clonotype was counted a few times. V usage is TRBV24-1 and J usage is TRBJ2-5; the D is unclear. Deletions cut 5 bases from V and 1 base from J, with 13 bases between. Germline loops: CDR1 KGHDR, CDR2 SFDVKD. There are 15 residues in the CDR3. Here the CDR3 reads CATSATETRQETQYF. The CDR3, as DNA: TGTGCCACCAGTGCGACCGAGACCCGCCAAGAGACCCAGTACTTC.

The chain employs TRBV11-3 and TRBJ2-2; 9 nucleotides line up with TRBD2. CDR3 size: 15 residues. Germline V CDR1 and CDR2: SGHNT, YENEEA. Trimming cost V 2 bases and J 6 bases; bases outside gene matches: 4. CDR3 DNA: TGTGCCAGCAGCTTAACTGCGGGAGGGGCCGGGGAGCTGTTTTTT. This sequence encodes CASSLTAGGAGELFF.

V is TRBV5-1 and J is TRBJ2-7; D gene ambiguous. V lost 0 bases and J 6 bases, leaving 7 bases between the germline ends. The germline CDR1 and CDR2 sequences are SGHRS and YFSETQ. This CDR3 region has 12 residues. The CDR3 nucleotides read TGCGCCAGCAGCTTGGATTATGGCGAGCAGTACTTC. It yields the protein CASSLDYGEQYF.

The DNA for the CDR3 is TGCAGTGCTAGGCAGCTTAGGTTCGCTGAAAAACTGTTTTTT. This translates into CSARQLRFAEKLFF. This sequence joins TRBV20-1 and TRBJ1-4, with unresolved D. The CDR3 length is 14 residues. The V gene's germline CDR1 is DFQATT and CDR2 SNEGSKA (reference sequence). V was clipped by 3 bases and J by 7 bases, with 15 bases between them.

The chain uses TRBV28 and TRBJ2-3, with 14 bases identical to TRBD2. This CDR3 is 17 amino acids long. Trimming took 3 bases from V and 7 from J; bases not matched to a gene: 9. Per the germline V gene, CDR1 is MDHEN and CDR2 is SYDVKM. In nucleotides, the CDR3 is TGTGCCAGCAGTTTTCCCCCCGGGACTAGCGGGAGCAATACGCAGTATTTT. It yields the protein CASSFPPGTSGSNTQYF.

The chain couples TRBV7-2 to TRBJ2-1, with 8 bases that match TRBD2. The germline V gene has CDR1 SGHTA and CDR2 FQGNSA. Trimming removed 2 bases from V and 5 bases from J; junction bases left unmatched: 5. The CDR3 is made up of 15 amino acids. This CDR3 reads CASSLSSSGHNEQFF. Written as DNA, the CDR3 is TGTGCCAGCAGCTTAAGTTCTAGCGGGCACAATGAGCAGTTCTTC.

The genes are TRBV5-1 and TRBJ2-1; no reliable D call. V dropped 1 base and J dropped 7 bases, with 12 bases sitting between them. The CDR3 loop spans 14 amino acids. Germline loops: CDR1 SGHRS, CDR2 YFSETQ. The CDR3 spells CASSLISRTNEQFF. In nucleotides, the CDR3 is TGCGCCAGCAGCTTGATTAGCAGAACGAATGAGCAGTTCTTC.

V gene TRBV10-3 combines with J gene TRBJ1-1; D gene uncertain. The CDR3 is made up of 15 amino acids. Germline V gene data show CDR1 as ENHRY and CDR2 as SYGVKD. V was shortened by 0 bases and J by 0 bases, with 8 bases between the two germline ends. The CDR3 sequence: CAISESGSLNTEAFF. CDR3 in DNA: TGTGCCATCAGTGAGTCGGGGAGTTTGAACACTGAAGCTTTCTTT.

The chain employs TRBV18 and TRBJ2-1, with 8 bases identical to TRBD2. Germline V gene lookup returns CDR1 KGHSH and CDR2 LQKENI. V lost 5 bases, J lost 5 bases, and 5 bases stayed unmatched. This CDR3 region has 14 residues. The CDR3 is CASSTRTSNNEQFF. DNA for the CDR3: TGTGCCAGCTCAACCCGGACTAGCAACAATGAGCAGTTCTTC.

This clonotype has only a few counts. The chain combines TRBV5-6 with TRBJ2-7, with D maybe TRBD2 (7 bases). Trimming shortened V by 5 bases and J by 5 bases, and 23 bases separated the two germline ends. The length of the CDR3 is 16 residues. The germline V gene has CDR1 SGHDT and CDR2 YYEEEE. This CDR3 is CASSRGAGSILDEQYF. The DNA of the CDR3 is TGTGCCAGCAGTCGGGGGGCAGGGTCAATTCTCGACGAGCAGTACTTC.